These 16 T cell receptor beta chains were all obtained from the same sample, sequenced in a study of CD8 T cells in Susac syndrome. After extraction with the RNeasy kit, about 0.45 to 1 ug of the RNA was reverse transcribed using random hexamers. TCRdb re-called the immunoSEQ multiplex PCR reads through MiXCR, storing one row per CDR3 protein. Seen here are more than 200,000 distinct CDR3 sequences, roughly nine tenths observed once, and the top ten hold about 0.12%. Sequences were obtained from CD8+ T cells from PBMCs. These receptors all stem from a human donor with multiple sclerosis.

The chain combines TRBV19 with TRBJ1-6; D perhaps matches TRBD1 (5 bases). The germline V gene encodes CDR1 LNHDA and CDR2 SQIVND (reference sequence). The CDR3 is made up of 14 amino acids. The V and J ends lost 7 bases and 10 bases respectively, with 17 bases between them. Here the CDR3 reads CASTPGQAASPLHF. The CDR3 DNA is TGTGCCAGTACCCCGGGGCAGGCGGCCTCACCCCTCCACTTT.

The DNA of the CDR3 is TGTGCCAGCAGCGCCCCGACAGGCGTGTCGTACAATGAGCAGTTCTTC. Protein sequence: CASSAPTGVSYNEQFF. The chain joins TRBV7-9 to TRBJ2-1; D is perhaps TRBD1 (6 bases). The CDR3 sequence is 16 residues long. The germline gives CDR1 SEHNR, CDR2 FQNEAQ (reference sequence). The V end lost 5 bases, the J end lost 4 bases, and 18 bases lay between the germline ends.

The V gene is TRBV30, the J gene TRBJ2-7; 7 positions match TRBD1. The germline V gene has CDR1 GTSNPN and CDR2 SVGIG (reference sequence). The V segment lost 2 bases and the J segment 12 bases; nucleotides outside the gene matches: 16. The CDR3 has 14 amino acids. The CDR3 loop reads CAWSPTHPTGRRYF. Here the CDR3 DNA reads TGTGCCTGGAGTCCGACCCACCCGACAGGGCGGAGGTACTTC.

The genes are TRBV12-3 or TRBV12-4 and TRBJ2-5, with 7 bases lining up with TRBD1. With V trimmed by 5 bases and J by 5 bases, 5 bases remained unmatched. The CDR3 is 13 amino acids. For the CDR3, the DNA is TGTGCCAGCAGTACAGGGGCGGAGGAGACCCAGTACTTC. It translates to CASSTGAEETQYF.

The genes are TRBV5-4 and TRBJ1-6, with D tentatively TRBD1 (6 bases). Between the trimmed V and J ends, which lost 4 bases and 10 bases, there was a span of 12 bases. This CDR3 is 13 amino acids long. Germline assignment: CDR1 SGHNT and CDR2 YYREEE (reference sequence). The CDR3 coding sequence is TGTGCCAGCAGCACAGGGCCCAAGTCACCCCTCCACTTT. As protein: CASSTGPKSPLHF.

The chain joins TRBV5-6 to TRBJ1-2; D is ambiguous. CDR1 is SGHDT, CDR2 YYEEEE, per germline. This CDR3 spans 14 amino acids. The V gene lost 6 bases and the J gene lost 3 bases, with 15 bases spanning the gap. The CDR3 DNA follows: TGTGCCAGCACCGAAGGAGTCGACGACTATGGCTACACCTTC. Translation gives CASTEGVDDYGYTF. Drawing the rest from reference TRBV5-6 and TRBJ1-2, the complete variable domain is DAGVTQSPTHLIKTRGQQVTLRCSPKSGHDTVSWYQQALGQGPQFIFQYYEEEERQRGNFPDRFSGHQFPNYSSELNVNALLLGDSALYLCASTEGVDDYGYTFGSGTRLTVV.

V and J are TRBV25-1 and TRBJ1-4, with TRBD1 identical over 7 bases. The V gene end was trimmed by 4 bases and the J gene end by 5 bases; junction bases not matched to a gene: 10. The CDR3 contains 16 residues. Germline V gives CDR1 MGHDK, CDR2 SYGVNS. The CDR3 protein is CASSGFVFRGNEKLFF. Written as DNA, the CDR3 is TGTGCCAGCAGTGGGTTCGTTTTCAGGGGGAATGAAAAACTGTTTTTT.

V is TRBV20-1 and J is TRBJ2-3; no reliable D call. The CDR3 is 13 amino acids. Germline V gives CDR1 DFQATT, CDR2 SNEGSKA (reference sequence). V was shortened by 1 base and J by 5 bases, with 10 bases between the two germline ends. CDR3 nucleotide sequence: TGCAGTGCTAGAGGTGATTCCTTAGATACGCAGTATTTT. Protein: CSARGDSLDTQYF.

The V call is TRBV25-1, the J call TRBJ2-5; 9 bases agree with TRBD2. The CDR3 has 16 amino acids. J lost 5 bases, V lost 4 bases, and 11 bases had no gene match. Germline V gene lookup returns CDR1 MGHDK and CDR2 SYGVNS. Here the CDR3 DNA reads TGTGCCAGCAGTGGGGGGAGGTCTAGCGGGGAGGAGACCCAGTACTTC. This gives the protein CASSGGRSSGEETQYF.

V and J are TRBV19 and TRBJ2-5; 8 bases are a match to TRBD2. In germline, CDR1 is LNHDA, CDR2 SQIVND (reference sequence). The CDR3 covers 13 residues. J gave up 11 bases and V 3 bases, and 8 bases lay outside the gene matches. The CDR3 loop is CASSIGRASEQYF. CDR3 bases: TGTGCCAGTAGTATCGGGAGGGCGTCTGAGCAGTACTTC. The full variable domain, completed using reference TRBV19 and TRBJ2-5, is DGGITQSPKYLFRKEGQNVTLSCEQNLNHDAMYWYRQDPGQGLRLIYYSQIVNDFQKGDIAEGYSVSREKKESFPLTVTSAQKNPTAFYLCASSIGRASEQYFGPGTRLLVL.

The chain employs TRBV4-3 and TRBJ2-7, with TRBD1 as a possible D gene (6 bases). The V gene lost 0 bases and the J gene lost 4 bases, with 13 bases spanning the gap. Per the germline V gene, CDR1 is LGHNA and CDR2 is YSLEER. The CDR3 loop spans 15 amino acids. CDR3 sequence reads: CASSQDLATGYEQYF. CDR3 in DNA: TGCGCCAGCAGCCAAGACCTAGCTACAGGGTACGAGCAGTACTTC.

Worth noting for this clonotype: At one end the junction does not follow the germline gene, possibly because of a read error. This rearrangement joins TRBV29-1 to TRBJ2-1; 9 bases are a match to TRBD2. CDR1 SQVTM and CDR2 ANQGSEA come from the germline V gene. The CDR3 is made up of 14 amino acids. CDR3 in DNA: TGCAGCGTTGAAGGACTAGCGGACTACAATGGGCAGTTCTTC. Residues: CSVEGLADYNGQFF.

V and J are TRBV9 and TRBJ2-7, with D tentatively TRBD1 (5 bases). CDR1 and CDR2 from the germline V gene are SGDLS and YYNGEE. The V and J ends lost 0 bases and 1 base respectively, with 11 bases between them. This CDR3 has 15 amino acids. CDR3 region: CASSVGAGSSYEQYF. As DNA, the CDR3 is TGTGCCAGCAGCGTAGGCGCAGGGTCATCCTACGAGCAGTACTTC.

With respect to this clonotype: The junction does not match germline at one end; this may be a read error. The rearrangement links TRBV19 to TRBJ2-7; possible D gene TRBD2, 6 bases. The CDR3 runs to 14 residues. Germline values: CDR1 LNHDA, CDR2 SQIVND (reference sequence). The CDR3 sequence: CASSMGAGPYEQYF. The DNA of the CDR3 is TGTGCCAGTAGTATGGGCGCGGGGCCCTATGAGCAGTACTTC.

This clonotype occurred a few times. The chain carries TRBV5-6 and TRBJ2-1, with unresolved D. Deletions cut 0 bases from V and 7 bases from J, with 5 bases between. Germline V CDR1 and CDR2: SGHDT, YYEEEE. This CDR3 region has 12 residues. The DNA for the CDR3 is TGTGCCAGCAGCTTGGAAGGGAATGAGCAGTTCTTC. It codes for CASSLEGNEQFF.

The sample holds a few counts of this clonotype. In DNA form, the CDR3 reads TGTGCCTGGAGTTCCCTTGAACTAGCGGGAGGGAGCGGTGAGCAGTTCTTC. The encoded protein is CAWSSLELAGGSGEQFF. V usage is TRBV30 and J usage is TRBJ2-1, with TRBD2 matching 13 bases. The germline CDR1 and CDR2 sequences are GTSNPN and SVGIG (reference sequence). The CDR3 sequence is 17 residues long. V lost 2 bases and J lost 9; bases outside the gene matches: 13.